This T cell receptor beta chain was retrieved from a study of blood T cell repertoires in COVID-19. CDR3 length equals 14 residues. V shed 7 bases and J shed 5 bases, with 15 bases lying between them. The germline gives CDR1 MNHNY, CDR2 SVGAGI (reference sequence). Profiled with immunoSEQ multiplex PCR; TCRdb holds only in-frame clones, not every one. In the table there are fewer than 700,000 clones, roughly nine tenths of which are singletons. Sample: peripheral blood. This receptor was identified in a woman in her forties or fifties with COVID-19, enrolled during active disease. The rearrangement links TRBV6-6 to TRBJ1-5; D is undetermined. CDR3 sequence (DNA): TGTGCCAGCATAGAGGGCGATAAGGATCAGCCCCAGCATTTT. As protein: CASIEGDKDQPQHF.